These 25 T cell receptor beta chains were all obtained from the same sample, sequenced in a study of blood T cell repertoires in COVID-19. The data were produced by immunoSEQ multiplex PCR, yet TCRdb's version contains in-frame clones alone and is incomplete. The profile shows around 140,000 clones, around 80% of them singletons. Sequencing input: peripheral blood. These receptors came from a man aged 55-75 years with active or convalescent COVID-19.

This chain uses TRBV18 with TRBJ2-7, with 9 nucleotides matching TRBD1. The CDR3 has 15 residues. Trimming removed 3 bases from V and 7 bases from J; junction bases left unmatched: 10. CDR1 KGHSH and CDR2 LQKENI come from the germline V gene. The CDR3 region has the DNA TGTGCCAGCTCACCCACGGGGACAGGGTCGTTTGAGCAGTACTTC. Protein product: CASSPTGTGSFEQYF. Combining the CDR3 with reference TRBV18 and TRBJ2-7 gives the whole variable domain NAGVMQNPRHLVRRRGQEARLRCSPMKGHSHVYWYRQLPEEGLKFMVYLQKENIIDESGMPKERFSAEFPKEGPSILRIQQVVRGDSAAYFCASSPTGTGSFEQYFGPGTRLTVT.

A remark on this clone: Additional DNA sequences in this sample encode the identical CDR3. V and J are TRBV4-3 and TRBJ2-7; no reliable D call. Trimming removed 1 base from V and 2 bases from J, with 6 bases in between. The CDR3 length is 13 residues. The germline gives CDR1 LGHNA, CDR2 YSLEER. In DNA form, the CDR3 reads TGCGCCAGCAGCCAAGGAGTCCCCTACGAGCAGTACTTC. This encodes CASSQGVPYEQYF.

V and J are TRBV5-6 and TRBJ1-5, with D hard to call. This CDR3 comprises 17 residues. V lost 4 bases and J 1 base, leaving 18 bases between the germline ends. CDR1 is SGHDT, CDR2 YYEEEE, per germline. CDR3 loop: CASSRSDFAASNQPQHF. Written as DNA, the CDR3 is TGTGCCAGCAGCCGAAGCGATTTTGCGGCAAGCAATCAGCCCCAGCATTTT.

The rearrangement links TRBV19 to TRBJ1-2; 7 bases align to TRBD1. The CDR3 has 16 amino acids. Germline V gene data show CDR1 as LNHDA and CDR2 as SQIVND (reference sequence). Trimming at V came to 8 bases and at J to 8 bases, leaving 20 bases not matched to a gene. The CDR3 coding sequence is TGTGCCAGTTGGTCGGACAGGTCCCCCCCCGGGTTGGGCTACACCTTC. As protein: CASWSDRSPPGLGYTF.

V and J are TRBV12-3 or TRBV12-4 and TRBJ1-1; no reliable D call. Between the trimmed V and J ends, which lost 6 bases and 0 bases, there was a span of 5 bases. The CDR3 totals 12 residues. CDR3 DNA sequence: TGTGCCAGCAGACTTCTGAACACTGAAGCTTTCTTT. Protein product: CASRLLNTEAFF.

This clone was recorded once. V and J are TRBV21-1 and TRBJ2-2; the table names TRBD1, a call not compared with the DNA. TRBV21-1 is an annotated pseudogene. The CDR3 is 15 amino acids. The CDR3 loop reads CASSLRQTNTGELFF. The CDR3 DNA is TGTGCCAGCAGTCTTCGACAGACGAACACCGGGGAGCTGTTTTTT.

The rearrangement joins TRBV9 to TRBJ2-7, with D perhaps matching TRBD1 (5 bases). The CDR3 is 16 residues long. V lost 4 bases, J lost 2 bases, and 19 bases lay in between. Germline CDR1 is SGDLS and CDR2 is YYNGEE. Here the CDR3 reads CASSSHEGAVAYEQYF. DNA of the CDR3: TGTGCCAGCAGCTCTCACGAAGGGGCGGTCGCCTACGAGCAGTACTTC.

CDR3 loop: CASSLVVQGAGYGYTF. CDR3 coding DNA: TGTGCCAGCAGCTTAGTCGTACAGGGGGCTGGCTATGGCTACACCTTC. V gene TRBV7-2 combines with J gene TRBJ1-2; 9 nucleotides align to TRBD1. Germline V gene lookup returns CDR1 SGHTA and CDR2 FQGNSA. The CDR3 runs to 16 residues. V gave up 1 base and J gave up 4 bases; unmatched junction bases: 7.

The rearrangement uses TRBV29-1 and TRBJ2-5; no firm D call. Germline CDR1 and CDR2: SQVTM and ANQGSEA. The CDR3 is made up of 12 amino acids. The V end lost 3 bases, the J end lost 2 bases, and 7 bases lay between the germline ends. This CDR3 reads CSVEHFQETQYF. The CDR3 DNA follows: TGCAGCGTTGAGCACTTTCAAGAGACCCAGTACTTC.

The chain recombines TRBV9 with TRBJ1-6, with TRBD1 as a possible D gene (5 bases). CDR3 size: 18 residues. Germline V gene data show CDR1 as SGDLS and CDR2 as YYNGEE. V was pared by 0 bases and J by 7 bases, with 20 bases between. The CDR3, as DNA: TGTGCCAGCAGCGTAGGGGGAGGGGATAGTCCGAGGAATTCACCCCTCCACTTT. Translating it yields CASSVGGGDSPRNSPLHF. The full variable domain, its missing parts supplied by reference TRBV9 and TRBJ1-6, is DSGVTQTPKHLITATGQRVTLRCSPRSGDLSVYWYQQSLDQGLQFLIQYYNGEERAKGNILERFSAQQFPDLHSELNLSSLELGDSALYFCASSVGGGDSPRNSPLHFGNGTRLTVT.

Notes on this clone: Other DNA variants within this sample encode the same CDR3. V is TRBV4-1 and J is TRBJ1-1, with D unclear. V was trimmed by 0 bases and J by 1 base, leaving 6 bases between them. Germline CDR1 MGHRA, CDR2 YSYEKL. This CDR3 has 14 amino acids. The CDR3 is CASSQDRGNTEAFF. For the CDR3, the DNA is TGCGCCAGCAGCCAAGATCGGGGGAACACTGAAGCTTTCTTT.

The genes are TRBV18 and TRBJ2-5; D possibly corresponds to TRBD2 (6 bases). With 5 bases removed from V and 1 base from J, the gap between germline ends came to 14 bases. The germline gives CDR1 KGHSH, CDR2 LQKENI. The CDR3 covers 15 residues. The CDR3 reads CASSNTWGVQETQYF. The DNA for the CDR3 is TGTGCCAGCTCAAATACGTGGGGGGTCCAAGAGACCCAGTACTTC.

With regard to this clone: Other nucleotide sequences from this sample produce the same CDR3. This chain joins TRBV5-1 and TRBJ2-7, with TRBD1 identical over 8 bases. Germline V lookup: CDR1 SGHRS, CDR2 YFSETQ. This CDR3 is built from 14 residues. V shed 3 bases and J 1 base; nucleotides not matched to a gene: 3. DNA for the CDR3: TGCGCCAGCAGCTCCGGGACAGGTTCCTACGAGCAGTACGTC. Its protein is CASSSGTGSYEQYV.

The CDR3 sequence is CASRGPGTNTGELFF. The CDR3 nucleotides are TGTGCCAGCCGCGGCCCGGGAACTAACACCGGGGAGCTGTTTTTT. The chain links TRBV19 to TRBJ2-2, with TRBD2 as a possible D gene (5 bases). The CDR3 is made up of 15 amino acids. Trimming took off 9 bases at V and 2 bases at J, with 16 bases between the two ends. Germline loops: CDR1 LNHDA, CDR2 SQIVND (reference sequence).

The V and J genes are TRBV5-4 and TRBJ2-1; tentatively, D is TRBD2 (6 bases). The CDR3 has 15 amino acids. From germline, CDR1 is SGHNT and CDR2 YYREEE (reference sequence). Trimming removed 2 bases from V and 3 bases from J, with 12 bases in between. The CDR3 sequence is CASSFGGSRYNEQFF. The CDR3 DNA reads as TGTGCCAGCAGCTTTGGAGGGAGTCGCTACAATGAGCAGTTCTTC.

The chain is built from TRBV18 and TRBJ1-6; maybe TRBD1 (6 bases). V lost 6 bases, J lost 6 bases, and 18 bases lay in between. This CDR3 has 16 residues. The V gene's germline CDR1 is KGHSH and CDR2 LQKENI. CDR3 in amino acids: CASSRWDKSLNSPLHF. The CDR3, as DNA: TGTGCCAGCTCCCGCTGGGACAAAAGCCTTAATTCACCCCTCCACTTT.

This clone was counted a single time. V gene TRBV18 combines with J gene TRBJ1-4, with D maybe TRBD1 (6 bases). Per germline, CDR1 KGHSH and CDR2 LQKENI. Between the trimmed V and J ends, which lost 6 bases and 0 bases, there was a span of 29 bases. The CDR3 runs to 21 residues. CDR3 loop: CASSPGRPKTGPTATNEKLFF. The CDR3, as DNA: TGTGCCAGCTCGCCCGGCAGGCCTAAGACAGGCCCAACCGCAACTAATGAAAAACTGTTTTTT. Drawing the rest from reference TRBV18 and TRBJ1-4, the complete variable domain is NAGVMQNPRHLVRRRGQEARLRCSPMKGHSHVYWYRQLPEEGLKFMVYLQKENIIDESGMPKERFSAEFPKEGPSILRIQQVVRGDSAAYFCASSPGRPKTGPTATNEKLFFGSGTQLSVL.

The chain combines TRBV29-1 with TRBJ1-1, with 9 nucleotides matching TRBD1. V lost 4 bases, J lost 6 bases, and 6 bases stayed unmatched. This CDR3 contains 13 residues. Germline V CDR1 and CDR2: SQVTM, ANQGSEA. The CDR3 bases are TGCAGCGTTGTAGGGGACAGGGACCCTGAAGCTTTCTTT. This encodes CSVVGDRDPEAFF.

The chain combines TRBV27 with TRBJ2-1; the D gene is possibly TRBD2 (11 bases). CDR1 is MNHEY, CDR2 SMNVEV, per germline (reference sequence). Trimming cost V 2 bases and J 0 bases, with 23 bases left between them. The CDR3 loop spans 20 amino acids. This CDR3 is CASSLPADRGTSGSYNEQFF. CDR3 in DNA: TGTGCCAGCAGTTTACCAGCGGACAGGGGGACTAGCGGCTCCTACAATGAGCAGTTCTTC.

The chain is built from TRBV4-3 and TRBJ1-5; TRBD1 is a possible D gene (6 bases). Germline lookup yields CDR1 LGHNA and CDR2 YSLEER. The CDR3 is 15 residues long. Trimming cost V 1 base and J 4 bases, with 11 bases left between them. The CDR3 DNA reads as TGCGCCAGCAGCCAAGGTATGGGGGCGAATCAGCCCCAGCATTTT. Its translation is CASSQGMGANQPQHF.

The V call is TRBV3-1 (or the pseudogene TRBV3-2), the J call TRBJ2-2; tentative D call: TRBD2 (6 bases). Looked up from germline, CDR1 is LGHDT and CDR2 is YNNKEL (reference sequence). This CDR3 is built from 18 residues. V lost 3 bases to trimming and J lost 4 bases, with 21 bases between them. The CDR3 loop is CASSQRGSSTSSTGELFF. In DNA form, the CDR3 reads TGTGCCAGCAGCCAGCGGGGCAGCAGCACTTCAAGCACCGGGGAGCTGTTTTTT.

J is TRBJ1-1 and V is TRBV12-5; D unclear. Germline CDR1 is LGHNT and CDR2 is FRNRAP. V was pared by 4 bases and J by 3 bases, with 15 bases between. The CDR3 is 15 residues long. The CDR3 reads CASGSISEVDTEAFF. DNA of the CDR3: TGTGCTAGTGGTTCAATCAGTGAGGTCGACACTGAAGCTTTCTTT.

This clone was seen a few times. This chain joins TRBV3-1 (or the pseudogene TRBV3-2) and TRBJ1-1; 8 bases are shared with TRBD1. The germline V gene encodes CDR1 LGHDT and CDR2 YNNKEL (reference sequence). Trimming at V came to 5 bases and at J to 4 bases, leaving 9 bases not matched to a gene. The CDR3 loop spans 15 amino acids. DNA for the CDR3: TGTGCCAGCAGCACACGATGGACAGGGCTCACTGAAGCTTTCTTT. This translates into CASSTRWTGLTEAFF.

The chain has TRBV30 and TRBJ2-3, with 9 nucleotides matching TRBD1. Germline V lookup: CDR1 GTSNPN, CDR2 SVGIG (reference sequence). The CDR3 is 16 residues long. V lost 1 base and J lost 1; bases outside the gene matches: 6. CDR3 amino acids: CAWSGPQGAGTDTQYF. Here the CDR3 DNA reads TGTGCCTGGAGTGGCCCACAGGGGGCAGGCACAGATACGCAGTATTTT. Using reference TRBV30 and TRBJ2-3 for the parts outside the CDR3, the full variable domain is SQTIHQWPATLVQPVGSPLSLECTVEGTSNPNLYWYRQAAGRGLQLLFYSVGIGQISSEVPQNLSASRPQDRQFILSSKKLLLSDSGFYLCAWSGPQGAGTDTQYFGPGTRLTVL.

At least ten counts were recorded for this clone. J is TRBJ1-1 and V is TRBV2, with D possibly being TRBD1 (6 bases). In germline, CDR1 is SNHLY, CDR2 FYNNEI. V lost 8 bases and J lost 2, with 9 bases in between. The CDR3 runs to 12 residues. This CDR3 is CASGQTNTEAFF. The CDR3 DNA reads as TGTGCCAGCGGACAGACAAACACTGAAGCTTTCTTT.